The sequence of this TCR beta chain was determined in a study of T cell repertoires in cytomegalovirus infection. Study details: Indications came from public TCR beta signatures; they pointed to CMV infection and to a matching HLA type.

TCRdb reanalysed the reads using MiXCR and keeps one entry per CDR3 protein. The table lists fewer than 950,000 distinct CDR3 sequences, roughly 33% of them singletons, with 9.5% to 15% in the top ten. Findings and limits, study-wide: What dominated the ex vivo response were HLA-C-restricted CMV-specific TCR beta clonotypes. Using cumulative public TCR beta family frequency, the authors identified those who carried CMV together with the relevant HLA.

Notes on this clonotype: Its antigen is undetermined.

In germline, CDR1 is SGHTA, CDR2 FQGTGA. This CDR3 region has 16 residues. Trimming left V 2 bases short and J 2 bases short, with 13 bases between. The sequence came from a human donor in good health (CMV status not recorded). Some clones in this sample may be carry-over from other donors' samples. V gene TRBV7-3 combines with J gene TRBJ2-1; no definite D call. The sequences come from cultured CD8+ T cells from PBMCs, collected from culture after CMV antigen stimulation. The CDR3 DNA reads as TGTGCCAGCAGCTTATATGGAATGAATGCCTACAATGAGCAGTTCTTC. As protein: CASSLYGMNAYNEQFF.